This T cell receptor (beta chain) comes out of a study of early stage breast cancer tumors. Study-level background: Among approximately 12 ER+/PR+/HER2- tumors, eight were ductal, four lobular. Around 10-fold was the mean read coverage per sample.

Data came from immunoSEQ multiplex PCR; TCRdb stores just in-frame clones and leaves some out. The table has around 28,000 clones, 65% to 75% seen once. The V gene's germline CDR1 is LGHNT and CDR2 FRNRAP. Trimming at V came to 10 bases and at J to 2 bases, leaving 17 bases not matched to a gene. CDR3 length equals 18 residues. J is TRBJ2-7 and V is TRBV12-5; 13 bases align to TRBD2. This clonotype was obtained from a person aged 45 to 59 with breast cancer. Sequences were obtained from blood. This chain's CDR3 is CATPKQGLAGRGPYEQYF. The CDR3 nucleotides read TGTGCTACCCCAAAGCAGGGACTAGCGGGAAGGGGACCCTACGAGCAGTACTTC.